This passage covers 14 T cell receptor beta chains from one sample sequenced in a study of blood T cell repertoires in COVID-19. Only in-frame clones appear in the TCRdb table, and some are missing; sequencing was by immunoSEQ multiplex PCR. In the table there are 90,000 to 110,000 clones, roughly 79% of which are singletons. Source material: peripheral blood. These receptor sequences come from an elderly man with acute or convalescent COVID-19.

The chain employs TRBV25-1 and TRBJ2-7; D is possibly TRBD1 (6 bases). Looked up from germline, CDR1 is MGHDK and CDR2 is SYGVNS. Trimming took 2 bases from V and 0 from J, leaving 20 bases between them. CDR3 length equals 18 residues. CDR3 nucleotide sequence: TGTGCCAGCAGTGAAAATGGCTTGGACAGCTCTTCCTCCTACGAGCAGTACTTC. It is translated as CASSENGLDSSSSYEQYF.

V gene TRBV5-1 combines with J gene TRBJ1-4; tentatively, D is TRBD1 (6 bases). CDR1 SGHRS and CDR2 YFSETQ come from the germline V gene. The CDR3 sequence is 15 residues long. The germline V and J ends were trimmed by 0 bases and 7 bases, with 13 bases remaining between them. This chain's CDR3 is CASSLAPTGGEKLFF. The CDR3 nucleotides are TGCGCCAGCAGCTTGGCCCCGACAGGAGGTGAAAAACTGTTTTTT.

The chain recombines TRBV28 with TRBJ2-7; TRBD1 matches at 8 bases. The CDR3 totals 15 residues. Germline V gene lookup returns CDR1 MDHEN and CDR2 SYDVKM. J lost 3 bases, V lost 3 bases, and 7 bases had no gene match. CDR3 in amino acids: CASSFETGVFYEQYF. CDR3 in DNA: TGTGCCAGCAGTTTTGAGACAGGGGTATTCTACGAGCAGTACTTC.

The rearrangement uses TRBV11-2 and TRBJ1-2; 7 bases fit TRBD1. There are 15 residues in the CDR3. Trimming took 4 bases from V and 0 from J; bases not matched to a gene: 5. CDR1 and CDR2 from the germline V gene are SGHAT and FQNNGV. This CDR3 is CASSSDTGANYGYTF. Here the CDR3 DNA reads TGTGCCAGCAGCTCCGACACAGGGGCTAACTATGGCTACACCTTC.

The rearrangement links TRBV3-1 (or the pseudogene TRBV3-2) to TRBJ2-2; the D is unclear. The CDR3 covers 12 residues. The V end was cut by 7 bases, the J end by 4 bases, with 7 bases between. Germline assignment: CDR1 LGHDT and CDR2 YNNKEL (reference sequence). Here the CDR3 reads CASKKLTGELFF. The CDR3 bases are TGTGCCAGCAAGAAGCTCACCGGGGAGCTGTTTTTT.

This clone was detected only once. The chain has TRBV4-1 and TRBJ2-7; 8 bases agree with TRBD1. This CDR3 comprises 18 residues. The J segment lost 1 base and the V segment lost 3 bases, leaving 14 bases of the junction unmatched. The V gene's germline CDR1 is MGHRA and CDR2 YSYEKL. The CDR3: CASSQTAGTGRPSYEQYF. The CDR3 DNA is TGCGCCAGCAGCCAGACCGCCGGGACAGGACGTCCGTCCTACGAGCAGTACTTC.

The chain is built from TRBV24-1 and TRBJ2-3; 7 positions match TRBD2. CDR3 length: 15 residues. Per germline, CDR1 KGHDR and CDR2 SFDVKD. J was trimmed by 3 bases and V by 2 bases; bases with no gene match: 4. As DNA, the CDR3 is TGTGCCACCAGTGATTGGGTGGGAGGGACAGATACGCAGTATTTT. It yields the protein CATSDWVGGTDTQYF.

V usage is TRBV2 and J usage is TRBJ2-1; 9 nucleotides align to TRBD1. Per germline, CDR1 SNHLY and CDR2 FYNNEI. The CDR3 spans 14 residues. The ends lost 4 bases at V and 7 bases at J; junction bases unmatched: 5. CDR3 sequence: CASSGQGVGNEQFF. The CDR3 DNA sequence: TGTGCCAGCAGTGGACAGGGGGTAGGGAATGAGCAGTTCTTC.

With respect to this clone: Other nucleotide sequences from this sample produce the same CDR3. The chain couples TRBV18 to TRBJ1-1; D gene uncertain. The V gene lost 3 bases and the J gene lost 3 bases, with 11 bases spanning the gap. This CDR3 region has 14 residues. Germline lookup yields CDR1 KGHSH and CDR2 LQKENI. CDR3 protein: CASSPTGGDTEAFF. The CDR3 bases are TGTGCCAGCTCACCGACCGGCGGGGACACTGAAGCTTTCTTT.

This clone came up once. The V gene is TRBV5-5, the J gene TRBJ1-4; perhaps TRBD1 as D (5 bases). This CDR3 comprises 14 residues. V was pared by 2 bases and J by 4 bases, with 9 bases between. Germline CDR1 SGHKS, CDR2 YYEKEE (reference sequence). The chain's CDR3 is CASSFRQINEKLFF. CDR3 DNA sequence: TGTGCCAGCAGCTTCAGACAGATTAATGAAAAACTGTTTTTT.

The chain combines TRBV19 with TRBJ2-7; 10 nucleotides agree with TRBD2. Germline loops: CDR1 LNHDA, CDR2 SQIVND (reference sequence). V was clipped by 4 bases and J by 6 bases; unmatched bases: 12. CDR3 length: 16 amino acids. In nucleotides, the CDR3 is TGTGCCAGTAGTACATGGAGCGGGAGGGCCTCAAGCGAGCAGTACTTC. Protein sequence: CASSTWSGRASSEQYF.

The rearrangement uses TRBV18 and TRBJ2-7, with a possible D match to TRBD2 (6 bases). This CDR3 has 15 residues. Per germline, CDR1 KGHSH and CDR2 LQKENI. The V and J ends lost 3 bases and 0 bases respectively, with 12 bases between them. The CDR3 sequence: CASSPGGKSSYEQYF. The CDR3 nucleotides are TGTGCCAGCTCACCCGGCGGGAAGAGCTCCTACGAGCAGTACTTC.

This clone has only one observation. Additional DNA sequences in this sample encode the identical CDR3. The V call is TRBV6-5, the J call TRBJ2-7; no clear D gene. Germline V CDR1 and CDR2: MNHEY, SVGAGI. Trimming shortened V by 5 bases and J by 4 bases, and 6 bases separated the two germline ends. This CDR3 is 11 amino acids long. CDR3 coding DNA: TGTGCCAGCAGTAACGGTTACGAGCAGTACTTC. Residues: CASSNGYEQYF.

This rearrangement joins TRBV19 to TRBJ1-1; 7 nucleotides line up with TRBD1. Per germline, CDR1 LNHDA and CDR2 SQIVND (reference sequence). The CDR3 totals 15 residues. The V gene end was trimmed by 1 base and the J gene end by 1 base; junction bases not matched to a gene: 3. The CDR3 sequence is CASSIGRGWNTEAFF. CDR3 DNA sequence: TGTGCCAGTAGTATAGGCAGGGGGTGGAACACTGAAGCTTTCTTT. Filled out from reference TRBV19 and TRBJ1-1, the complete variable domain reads DGGITQSPKYLFRKEGQNVTLSCEQNLNHDAMYWYRQDPGQGLRLIYYSQIVNDFQKGDIAEGYSVSREKKESFPLTVTSAQKNPTAFYLCASSIGRGWNTEAFFGQGTRLTVV.